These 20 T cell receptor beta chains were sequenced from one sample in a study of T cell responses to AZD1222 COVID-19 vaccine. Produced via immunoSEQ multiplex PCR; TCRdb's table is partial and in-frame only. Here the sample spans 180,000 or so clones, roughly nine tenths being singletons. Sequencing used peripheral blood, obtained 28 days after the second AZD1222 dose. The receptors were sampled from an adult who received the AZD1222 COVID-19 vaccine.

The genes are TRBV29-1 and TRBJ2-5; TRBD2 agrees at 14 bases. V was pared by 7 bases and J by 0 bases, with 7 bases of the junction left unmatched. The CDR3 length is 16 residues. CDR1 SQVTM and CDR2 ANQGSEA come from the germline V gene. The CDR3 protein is CSAWGGLAGDQETQYF. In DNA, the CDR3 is TGCAGCGCATGGGGGGGACTAGCGGGAGACCAAGAGACCCAGTACTTC.

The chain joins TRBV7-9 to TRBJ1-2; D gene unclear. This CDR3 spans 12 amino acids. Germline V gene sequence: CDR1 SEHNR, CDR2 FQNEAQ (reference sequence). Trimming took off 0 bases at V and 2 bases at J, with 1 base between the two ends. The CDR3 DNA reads TGTGCCAGCAGCTTAGCGAACTATGGCTACACCTTC. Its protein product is CASSLANYGYTF.

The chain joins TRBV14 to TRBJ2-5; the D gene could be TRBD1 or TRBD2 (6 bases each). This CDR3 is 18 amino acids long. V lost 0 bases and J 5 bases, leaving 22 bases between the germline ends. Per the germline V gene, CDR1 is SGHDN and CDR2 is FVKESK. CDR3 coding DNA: TGTGCCAGCAGCCAAGATATCGGGGGCAAGGGTGACTGGGAGACCCAGTACTTC. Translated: CASSQDIGGKGDWETQYF.

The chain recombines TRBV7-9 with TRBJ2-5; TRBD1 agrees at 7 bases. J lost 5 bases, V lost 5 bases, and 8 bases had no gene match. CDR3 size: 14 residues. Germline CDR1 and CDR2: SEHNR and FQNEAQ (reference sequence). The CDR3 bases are TGTGCCAGCAGCCTATCGACAGGGTTGGAGACCCAGTACTTC. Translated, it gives CASSLSTGLETQYF.

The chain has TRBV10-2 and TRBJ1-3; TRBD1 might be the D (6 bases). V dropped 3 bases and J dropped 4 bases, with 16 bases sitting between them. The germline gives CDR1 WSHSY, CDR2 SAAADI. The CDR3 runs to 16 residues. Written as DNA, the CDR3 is TGCGCCAGCAGTGACGGAGGGGGGAGGCAAGGAAACACCATATATTTT. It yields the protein CASSDGGGRQGNTIYF.

The CDR3: CASWGLINEKLFF. CDR3 DNA sequence: TGTGCCTCCTGGGGCCTTATAAATGAAAAACTGTTTTTT. The chain recombines TRBV12-3 or TRBV12-4 with TRBJ1-4, with D possibly TRBD1 on 5 matching bases. The CDR3 totals 13 residues. Deletions cut 11 bases from V and 5 bases from J, with 15 bases between.

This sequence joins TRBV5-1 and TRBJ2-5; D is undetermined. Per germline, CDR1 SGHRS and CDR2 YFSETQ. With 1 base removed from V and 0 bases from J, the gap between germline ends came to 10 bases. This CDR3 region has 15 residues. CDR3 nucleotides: TGCGCCAGCAGCTTGAGCTGGGGTTACCAAGAGACCCAGTACTTC. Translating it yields CASSLSWGYQETQYF.

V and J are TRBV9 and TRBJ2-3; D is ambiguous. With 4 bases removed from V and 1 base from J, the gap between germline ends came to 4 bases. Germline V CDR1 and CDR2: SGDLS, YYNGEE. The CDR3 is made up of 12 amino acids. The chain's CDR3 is CASSTRTDTQYF. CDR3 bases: TGTGCCAGCAGCACCCGCACAGATACGCAGTATTTT.

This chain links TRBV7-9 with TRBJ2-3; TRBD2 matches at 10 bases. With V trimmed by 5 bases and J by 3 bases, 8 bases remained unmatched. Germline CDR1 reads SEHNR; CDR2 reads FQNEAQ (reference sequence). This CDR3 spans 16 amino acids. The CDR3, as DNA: TGTGCCAGCAGCCCAAAGCGGGAGGGCCCAACAGATACGCAGTATTTT. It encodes CASSPKREGPTDTQYF.

The CDR3 DNA reads TGCGCCAGCAGTCAGGGTAGCAGGAGGTTGACTAATGAAAAACTGTTTTTT. This sequence encodes CASSQGSRRLTNEKLFF. The chain uses TRBV23-1 and TRBJ1-4; no clear D. TRBV23-1 has ORF status, its function being uncertain. CDR3 length: 17 residues. V was trimmed by 3 bases and J by 2 bases, leaving 16 bases between them.

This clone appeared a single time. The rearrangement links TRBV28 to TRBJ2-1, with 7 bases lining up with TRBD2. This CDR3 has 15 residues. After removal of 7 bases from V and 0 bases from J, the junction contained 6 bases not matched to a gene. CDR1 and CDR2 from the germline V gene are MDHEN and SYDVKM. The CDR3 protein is CASTPGEGSYNEQFF. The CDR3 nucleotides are TGTGCCAGCACCCCCGGGGAGGGCTCCTACAATGAGCAGTTCTTC.

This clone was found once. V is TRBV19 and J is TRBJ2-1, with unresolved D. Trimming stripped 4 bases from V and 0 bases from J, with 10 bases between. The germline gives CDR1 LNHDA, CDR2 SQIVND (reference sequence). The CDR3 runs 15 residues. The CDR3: CASSKHESSYNEQFF. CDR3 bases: TGTGCCAGTAGTAAGCACGAGAGCTCCTACAATGAGCAGTTCTTC.

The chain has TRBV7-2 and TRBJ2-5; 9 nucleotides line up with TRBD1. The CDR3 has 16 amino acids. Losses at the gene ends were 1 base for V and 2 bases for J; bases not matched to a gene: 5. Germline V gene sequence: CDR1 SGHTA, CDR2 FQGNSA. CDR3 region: CASSLGLTGGQETQYF. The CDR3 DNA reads TGTGCCAGCAGCTTAGGGTTGACAGGGGGACAAGAGACCCAGTACTTC.

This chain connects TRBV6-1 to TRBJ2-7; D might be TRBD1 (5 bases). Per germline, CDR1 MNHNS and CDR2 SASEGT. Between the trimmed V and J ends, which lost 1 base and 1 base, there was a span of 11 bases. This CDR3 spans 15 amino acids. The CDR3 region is CASSEEGVGSYEQYF. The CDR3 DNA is TGTGCCAGCAGTGAAGAAGGGGTGGGATCCTACGAGCAGTACTTC.

CDR3 in amino acids: CAISGGQGQETQYF. The DNA for the CDR3 is TGTGCCATCAGTGGAGGACAGGGCCAAGAGACCCAGTACTTC. This chain links TRBV10-3 with TRBJ2-5; 8 bases are a match to TRBD1. The CDR3 is 14 amino acids. V lost 4 bases, J lost 1 base, and 2 bases stayed unmatched. The V gene's germline CDR1 is ENHRY and CDR2 SYGVKD.

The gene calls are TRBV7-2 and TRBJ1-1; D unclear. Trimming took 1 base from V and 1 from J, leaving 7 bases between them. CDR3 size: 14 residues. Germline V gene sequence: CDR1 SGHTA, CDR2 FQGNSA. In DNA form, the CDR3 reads TGTGCCAGCAGCTTAGGGGCGGGGAACACTGAAGCTTTCTTT. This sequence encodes CASSLGAGNTEAFF. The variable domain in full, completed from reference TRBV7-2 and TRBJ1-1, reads GAGVSQSPSNKVTEKGKDVELRCDPISGHTALYWYRQSLGQGLEFLIYFQGNSAPDKSGLPSDRFSAERTGGSVSTLTIQRTQQEDSAVYLCASSLGAGNTEAFFGQGTRLTVV.

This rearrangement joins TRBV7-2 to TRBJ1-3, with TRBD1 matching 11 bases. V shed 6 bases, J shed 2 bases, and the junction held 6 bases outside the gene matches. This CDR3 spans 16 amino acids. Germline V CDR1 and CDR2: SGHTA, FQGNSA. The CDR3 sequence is CASRPGQGVPGNTIYF. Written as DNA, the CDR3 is TGTGCCAGCAGGCCGGGACAGGGGGTCCCTGGAAACACCATATATTTT.

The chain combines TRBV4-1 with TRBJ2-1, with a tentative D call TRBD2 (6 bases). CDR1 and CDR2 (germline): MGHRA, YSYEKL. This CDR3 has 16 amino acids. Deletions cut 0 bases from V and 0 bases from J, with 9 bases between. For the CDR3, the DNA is TGCGCCAGCAGCCAAGAGGGGGGAACCTCCTACAATGAGCAGTTCTTC. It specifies CASSQEGGTSYNEQFF.

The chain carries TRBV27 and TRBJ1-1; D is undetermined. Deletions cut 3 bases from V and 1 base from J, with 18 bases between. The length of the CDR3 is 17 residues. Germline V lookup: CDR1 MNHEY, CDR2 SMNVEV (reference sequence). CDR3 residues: CASSLGLPGLRNTEAFF. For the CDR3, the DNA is TGTGCCAGCAGTTTGGGCCTACCCGGGCTCCGGAACACTGAAGCTTTCTTT.

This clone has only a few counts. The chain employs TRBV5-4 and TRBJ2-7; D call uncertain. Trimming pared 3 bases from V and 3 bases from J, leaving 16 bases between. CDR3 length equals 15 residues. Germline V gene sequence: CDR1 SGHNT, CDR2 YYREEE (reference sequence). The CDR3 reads CASSWDSGSLYEQYF. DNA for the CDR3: TGTGCCAGCAGCTGGGATTCGGGTTCTCTCTACGAGCAGTACTTC. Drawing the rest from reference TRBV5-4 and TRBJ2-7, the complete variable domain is ETGVTQSPTHLIKTRGQQVTLRCSSQSGHNTVSWYQQALGQGPQFIFQYYREEENGRGNFPPRFSGLQFPNYSSELNVNALELDDSALYLCASSWDSGSLYEQYFGPGTRLTVT.